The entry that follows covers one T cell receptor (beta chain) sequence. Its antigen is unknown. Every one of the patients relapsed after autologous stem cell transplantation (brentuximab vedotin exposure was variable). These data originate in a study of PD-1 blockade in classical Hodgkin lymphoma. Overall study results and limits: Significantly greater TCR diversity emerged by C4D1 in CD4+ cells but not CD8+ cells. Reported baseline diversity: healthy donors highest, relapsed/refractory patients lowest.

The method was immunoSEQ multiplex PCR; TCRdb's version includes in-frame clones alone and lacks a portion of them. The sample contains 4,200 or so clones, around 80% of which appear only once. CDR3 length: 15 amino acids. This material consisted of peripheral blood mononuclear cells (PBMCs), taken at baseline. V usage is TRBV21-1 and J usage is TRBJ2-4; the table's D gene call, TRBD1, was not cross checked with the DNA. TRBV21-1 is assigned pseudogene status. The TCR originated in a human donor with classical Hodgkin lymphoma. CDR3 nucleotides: TGTGCCAGCAAGACAGGGGATCTAGCCAAAAACATTCAGTACTTC. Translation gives CASKTGDLAKNIQYF.